The entry that follows covers one TCR beta chain sequence. Its antigen is still unknown. These data are taken from a study of cytomegalovirus exposure and HLA in healthy donors. The study's findings and limits: TCR beta sequences reportedly predicted the HLA-A and HLA-B alleles of most subjects accurately. Several V segments, TRBV6-2 and TRBV6-3 among them, could not be told apart and were dropped.

CDR3 length: 14 residues. V shed 9 bases, J shed 4 bases, and the junction held 8 bases outside the gene matches. Germline V lookup: CDR1 SGHRS, CDR2 YFSETQ. This PCR relied on a set of 60 Vbeta primers and 13 Jbeta primers. Method: immunoSEQ multiplex PCR; TCRdb's copy keeps in-frame clones and lacks some. The table lists some 99,000 clones, 77% of them singletons. The V gene is TRBV5-1, the J gene TRBJ1-1, with 11 bases fitting TRBD1. The sequencing sample was made of PBMCs. This receptor was identified in a female donor in good health and CMV-seronegative. The CDR3 spells CATHSGTGGTEAFF. The CDR3 coding sequence is TGCGCCACCCATTCCGGGACAGGGGGCACTGAAGCTTTCTTT.